These 20 T cell receptor beta chains were all obtained from the same sample, sequenced in a study of blood T cell dynamics during melanoma immunotherapy. Clones were sequenced by immunoSEQ multiplex PCR, and TCRdb holds only the in-frame ones, with some missing. The data show roughly 10,000 clones, approximately 90% seen once. Time point indicated: week 3, after first cycle of checkpoint inhibitor. Sequences were derived from blood, sampled from a patient treated with checkpoint blockade. Receptors originate from a human donor with melanoma.

The J gene is TRBJ2-6, the V gene TRBV7-2, with a weak D call TRBD1 (5 bases). This CDR3 has 16 amino acids. Deletions cut 1 base from V and 2 bases from J, with 9 bases between. Per the germline V gene, CDR1 is SGHTA and CDR2 is FQGNSA. The DNA of the CDR3 is TGTGCCAGCAGCTTAGTGCAGGGCGCTGGGGCCAACGTCCTGACTTTC. As protein: CASSLVQGAGANVLTF.

This chain joins TRBV28 and TRBJ2-2; D gene uncertain. The germline V gene has CDR1 MDHEN and CDR2 SYDVKM. The length of the CDR3 is 13 residues. Trimming shortened V by 4 bases and J by 6 bases, and 9 bases separated the two germline ends. CDR3 in amino acids: CASSSRVAGELFF. The DNA for the CDR3 is TGTGCCAGCAGTTCCCGGGTCGCCGGGGAGCTGTTTTTT.

CDR3 region: CASSSGLGADTQYF. The CDR3 region has the DNA TGTGCCAGCAGTTCTGGGCTAGGGGCAGATACGCAGTATTTT. The J gene is TRBJ2-3, the V gene TRBV27, with D perhaps TRBD1 (5 bases). Germline-derived CDR1 and CDR2 are MNHEY and SMNVEV (reference sequence). The CDR3 contains 14 residues. Between the trimmed V and J ends, which lost 4 bases and 4 bases, there was a span of 12 bases.

This rearrangement joins TRBV6-6 to TRBJ1-5, with 8 bases that match TRBD1. The V and J ends lost 4 bases and 3 bases, in that order; junction bases with no gene match: 5. The CDR3 length is 15 residues. CDR1 and CDR2 (germline): MNHNY, SVGAGI (reference sequence). In DNA form, the CDR3 reads TGTGCCAGCAGTTCCCAGGGGGCTTACAATCAGCCCCAGCATTTT. The encoded protein is CASSSQGAYNQPQHF.

The chain uses TRBV27 and TRBJ1-5; D is possibly TRBD1 (5 bases). CDR1 and CDR2 (germline): MNHEY, SMNVEV (reference sequence). Trimming took 6 bases from V and 1 from J, leaving 13 bases between them. CDR3 length: 15 amino acids. This CDR3 is CASSPRPGSNQPQHF. The CDR3 nucleotides read TGTGCCAGCAGCCCACGGCCAGGGAGCAATCAGCCCCAGCATTTT.

The gene calls are TRBV27 and TRBJ2-5; D might be TRBD1 or TRBD2, each matching 5 bases. The V end lost 1 base, the J end lost 5 bases, and 14 bases lay between the germline ends. The CDR3 has 15 amino acids. Germline CDR1 and CDR2: MNHEY and SMNVEV (reference sequence). The CDR3 DNA follows: TGTGCCAGCAGTTTATGGGGCCAGCGCGGGGAGACCCAGTACTTC. It codes for CASSLWGQRGETQYF.

This sequence joins TRBV7-9 and TRBJ2-5; D is perhaps TRBD1 or TRBD2 (5 bases each). The CDR3 contains 11 residues. Trimming pared 5 bases from V and 12 bases from J, leaving 13 bases between. Germline V gene lookup returns CDR1 SEHNR and CDR2 FQNEAQ (reference sequence). CDR3 region: CASSPGTTKYF. The CDR3 region has the DNA TGTGCCAGCAGCCCAGGGACCACGAAGTACTTC.

The rearrangement uses TRBV5-4 and TRBJ2-7, with 7 bases identical to TRBD2. The germline V gene has CDR1 SGHNT and CDR2 YYREEE (reference sequence). The V and J ends lost 3 bases and 6 bases, in that order; junction bases with no gene match: 15. The CDR3 runs to 16 residues. CDR3 amino acids: CASSWGGGGAPIEQYF. The CDR3 DNA follows: TGTGCCAGCAGCTGGGGGGGTGGCGGAGCCCCCATCGAGCAGTACTTC.

This clone has more than one count but fewer than ten. This sequence joins TRBV18 and TRBJ2-7; D not resolved. V lost 3 bases and J lost 5, with 8 bases in between. CDR1 and CDR2 (germline): KGHSH, LQKENI. CDR3 length equals 12 residues. The CDR3 coding sequence is TGTGCCAGCTCACCCCAAGGCGACGAGCAGTACTTC. It yields the protein CASSPQGDEQYF.

The V and J genes are TRBV6-5 and TRBJ1-5; 8 bases fit TRBD1. The CDR3 covers 12 residues. Germline trimming cut 6 bases from V and 15 bases from J; bases unmatched to any gene: 10. CDR1 is MNHEY and CDR2 is SVGAGI in the germline V gene. CDR3 sequence (DNA): TGTGCCAGCAGCCCCGGACAGGGAGGGTTGCATTTT. Its protein is CASSPGQGGLHF.

V and J are TRBV27 and TRBJ2-1; D not resolved. Germline V gene data show CDR1 as MNHEY and CDR2 as SMNVEV (reference sequence). The CDR3 loop spans 14 amino acids. The V end lost 1 base, the J end lost 6 bases, and 10 bases lay between the germline ends. Written as DNA, the CDR3 is TGTGCCAGCAGTTTATTGGCCGGACCCAATGAGCAGTTCTTC. Its protein is CASSLLAGPNEQFF.

In regard to this clone: An end of the junction does not agree with germline; a read error may underlie this. The J gene is TRBJ2-7, the V gene TRBV6-1; perhaps D is TRBD1 or TRBD2 (5 bases each). The CDR3 covers 15 residues. Per the germline V gene, CDR1 is MNHNS and CDR2 is SASEGT. CDR3 protein: CAISESGTPSNPGYF. The CDR3 DNA reads TGTGCCATCAGTGAGTCCGGGACCCCCTCCAACCCGGGGTACTTC.

The count of this clone is one. CDR3 nucleotide sequence: TGTGCCAGCAGCCCCCGGACAGGGTTTAACGAGCAGTACTTC. Amino acid sequence: CASSPRTGFNEQYF. The J gene is TRBJ2-7, the V gene TRBV9, with 8 bases fitting TRBD1. V was pared by 4 bases and J by 5 bases, with 8 bases of the junction left unmatched. This CDR3 spans 14 amino acids. Per the germline V gene, CDR1 is SGDLS and CDR2 is YYNGEE. Full variable domain (outside the CDR3, taken from reference TRBV9 and TRBJ2-7): DSGVTQTPKHLITATGQRVTLRCSPRSGDLSVYWYQQSLDQGLQFLIQYYNGEERAKGNILERFSAQQFPDLHSELNLSSLELGDSALYFCASSPRTGFNEQYFGPGTRLTVT.

The chain has TRBV6-5 and TRBJ1-2; 8 bases are a match to TRBD1. Germline CDR1 and CDR2: MNHEY and SVGAGI. The CDR3 runs to 13 residues. V lost 5 bases and J lost 6; bases outside the gene matches: 5. CDR3 coding DNA: TGTGCCAGCAGTCGGACAGGGTTGGATGGCTACACCTTC. It yields the protein CASSRTGLDGYTF.

This chain joins TRBV2 and TRBJ2-5, with D possibly TRBD1 on 5 matching bases. With 6 bases removed from V and 7 bases from J, the gap between germline ends came to 18 bases. Germline V gene data show CDR1 as SNHLY and CDR2 as FYNNEI. The CDR3 contains 14 residues. The DNA for the CDR3 is TGTGCCAGCAGGGCCACAGGATCGGTGGGGACCCAGTACTTC. This sequence encodes CASRATGSVGTQYF.

About this clone itself: This CDR3 is also generated by other DNA sequences in the sample. V gene TRBV7-9 combines with J gene TRBJ2-2, with D unclear. This CDR3 comprises 14 residues. Trimming took 5 bases from V and 0 from J, leaving 7 bases between them. CDR1 SEHNR and CDR2 FQNEAQ come from the germline V gene (reference sequence). The CDR3 bases are TGTGCCAGCAGCCCGAGAGCGAACACCGGGGAGCTGTTTTTT. It specifies CASSPRANTGELFF.

This clone was seen a single time. The chain combines TRBV2 with TRBJ1-1; 8 bases are shared with TRBD1. Trimming removed 4 bases from V and 0 bases from J; junction bases left unmatched: 10. CDR1 is SNHLY and CDR2 is FYNNEI in the germline V gene. This CDR3 is built from 17 residues. The CDR3 DNA follows: TGTGCCAGCAGTGGAGAACAGGGGGTCTCCATGAACACTGAAGCTTTCTTT. Protein sequence: CASSGEQGVSMNTEAFF.

The chain links TRBV19 to TRBJ2-3; D tentatively reads TRBD1 or TRBD2 (6 bases each). This CDR3 is built from 13 residues. Germline V gene data show CDR1 as LNHDA and CDR2 as SQIVND (reference sequence). Trimming took 10 bases from V and 1 from J, leaving 12 bases between them. The CDR3 nucleotides are TGTGCCACATCCGGGGGCGGCACAGATACGCAGTATTTT. This gives the protein CATSGGGTDTQYF.

The chain employs TRBV5-1 and TRBJ1-3, with 9 bases lining up with TRBD1. From germline, CDR1 is SGHRS and CDR2 YFSETQ. The CDR3 length is 13 residues. V lost 4 bases, J lost 7 bases, and 3 bases stayed unmatched. CDR3 sequence reads: CASSQTGGNTIYF. CDR3 DNA sequence: TGCGCCAGCAGCCAGACAGGGGGTAACACCATATATTTT.

V and J are TRBV5-1 and TRBJ1-1; a weak D match, TRBD1 (5 bases). This CDR3 is 12 amino acids long. Germline V gene sequence: CDR1 SGHRS, CDR2 YFSETQ. Trimming shortened V by 7 bases and J by 7 bases, and 14 bases separated the two germline ends. The CDR3 sequence: CASSRGEGEAFF. In DNA, the CDR3 is TGCGCCAGCTCGAGGGGAGAAGGTGAAGCTTTCTTT.